The T cell receptor beta chain described here comes from a study of CD8 T cells in ankylosing spondylitis. TCRdb re-called the 5' RACE reads with MiXCR, one entry per CDR3 protein. The sample gives under 850,000 distinct CDR3 sequences, around a fifth of which show up once; under 20% is in the top ten. With regard to this clonotype: No antigen is known for it.

Study outcomes and limitations: Characteristic, it appeared, of ankylosing spondylitis blood was a TCR beta motif of about eight highly homologous variants.

This CDR3 has 15 residues. Germline CDR1 is LGHNA and CDR2 is YNFKEQ. V lost 0 bases and J 2 bases, leaving 11 bases between the germline ends. This TCR came from a male donor with ankylosing spondylitis. Sequencing was carried out using blood, either unsorted or a sorted T cell fraction (not recorded which). The chain carries TRBV4-2 and TRBJ2-7; the D gene is possibly TRBD1 (5 bases). The CDR3 nucleotides are TGTGCCAGCAGCCAAGAGAAGGGGTTAACCTACGAGCAGTACTTC. Translating gives CASSQEKGLTYEQYF.